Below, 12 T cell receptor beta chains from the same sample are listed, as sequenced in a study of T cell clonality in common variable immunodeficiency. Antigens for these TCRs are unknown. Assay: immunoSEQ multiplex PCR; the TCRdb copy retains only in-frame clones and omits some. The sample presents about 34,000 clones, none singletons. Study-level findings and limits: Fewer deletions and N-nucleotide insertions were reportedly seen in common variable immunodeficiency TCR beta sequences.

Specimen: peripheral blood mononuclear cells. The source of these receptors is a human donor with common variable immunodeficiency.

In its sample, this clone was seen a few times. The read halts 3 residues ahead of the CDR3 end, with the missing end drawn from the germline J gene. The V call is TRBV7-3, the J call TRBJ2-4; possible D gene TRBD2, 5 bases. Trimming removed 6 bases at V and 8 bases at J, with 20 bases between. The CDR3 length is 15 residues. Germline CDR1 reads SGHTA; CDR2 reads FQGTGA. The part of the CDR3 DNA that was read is TGTGCCAGCAGGTTAGGGTCTGACATGGAGGACATT. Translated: CASRLGSDMEDI. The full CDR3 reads CASRLGSDMEDIQYF. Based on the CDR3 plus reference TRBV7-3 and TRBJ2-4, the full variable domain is GAGVSQTPSNKVTEKGKYVELRCDPISGHTALYWYRQSLGQGPEFLIYFQGTGAADDSGLPNDRFFAVRPEGSVSTLKIQRTERGDSAVYLCASRLGSDMEDIQYFGAGTRLSVL.

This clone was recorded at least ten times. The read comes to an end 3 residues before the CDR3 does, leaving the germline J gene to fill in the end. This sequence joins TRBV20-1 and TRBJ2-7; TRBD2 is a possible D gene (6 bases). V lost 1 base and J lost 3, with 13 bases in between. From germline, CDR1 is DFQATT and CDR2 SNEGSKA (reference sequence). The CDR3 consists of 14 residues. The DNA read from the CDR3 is TGCAGTGCTAGAGGAGCGGGTCGGGTCTACGAG. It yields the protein CSARGAGRVYE. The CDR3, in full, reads CSARGAGRVYEQYF.

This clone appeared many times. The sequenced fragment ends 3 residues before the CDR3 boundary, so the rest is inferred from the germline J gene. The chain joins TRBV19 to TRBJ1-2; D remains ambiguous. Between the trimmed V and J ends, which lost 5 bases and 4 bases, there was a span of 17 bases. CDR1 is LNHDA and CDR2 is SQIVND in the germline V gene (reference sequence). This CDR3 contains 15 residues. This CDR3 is CASSLTEQRTYGYTF. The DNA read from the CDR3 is TGTGCCAGTAGTTTAACCGAACAGAGAACCTATGGC.

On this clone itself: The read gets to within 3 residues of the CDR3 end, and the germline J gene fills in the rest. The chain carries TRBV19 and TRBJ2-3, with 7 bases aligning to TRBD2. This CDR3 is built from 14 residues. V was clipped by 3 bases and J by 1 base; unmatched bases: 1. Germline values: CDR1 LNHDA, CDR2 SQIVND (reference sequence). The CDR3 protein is CASSILAGTDTQYF. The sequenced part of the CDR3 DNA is TGTGCCAGTAGTATCCTAGCGGGCACAGATACG.

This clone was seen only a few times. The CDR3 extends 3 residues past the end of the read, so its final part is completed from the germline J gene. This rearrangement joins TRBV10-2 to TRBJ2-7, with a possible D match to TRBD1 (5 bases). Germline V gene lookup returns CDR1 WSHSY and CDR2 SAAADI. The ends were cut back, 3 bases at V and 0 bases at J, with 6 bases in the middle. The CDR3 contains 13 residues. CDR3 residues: CASSEQASYEQYF. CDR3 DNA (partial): TGCGCCAGCAGTGAACAGGCCTCCTACGAG.

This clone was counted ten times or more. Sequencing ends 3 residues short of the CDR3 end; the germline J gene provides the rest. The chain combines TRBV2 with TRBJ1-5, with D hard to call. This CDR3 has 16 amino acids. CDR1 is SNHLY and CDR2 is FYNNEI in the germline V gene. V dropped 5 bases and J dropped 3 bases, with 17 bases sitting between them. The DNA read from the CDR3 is TGTGCCAGCAGTCGACTAGCCGGGAGTTCCAATCAGCCC. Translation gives CASSRLAGSSNQP. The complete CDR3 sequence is CASSRLAGSSNQPQHF.

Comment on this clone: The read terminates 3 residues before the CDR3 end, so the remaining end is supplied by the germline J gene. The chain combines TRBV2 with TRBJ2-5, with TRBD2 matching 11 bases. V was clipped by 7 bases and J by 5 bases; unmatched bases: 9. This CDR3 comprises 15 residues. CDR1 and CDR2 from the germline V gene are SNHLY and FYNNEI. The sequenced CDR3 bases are TGTGCCAGCATGTCTACTAGCGGGAGCCTTGAGACC. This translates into CASMSTSGSLET. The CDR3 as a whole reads CASMSTSGSLETQYF.

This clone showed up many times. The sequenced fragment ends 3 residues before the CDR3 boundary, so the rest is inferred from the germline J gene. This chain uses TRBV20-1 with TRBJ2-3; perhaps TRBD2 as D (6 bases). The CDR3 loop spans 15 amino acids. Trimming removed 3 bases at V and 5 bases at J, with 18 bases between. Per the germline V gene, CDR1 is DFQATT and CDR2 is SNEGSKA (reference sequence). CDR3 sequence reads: CSASEPRDSGDTQYF. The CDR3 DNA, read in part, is TGCAGTGCTAGTGAACCGCGGGACTCCGGAGATACG.

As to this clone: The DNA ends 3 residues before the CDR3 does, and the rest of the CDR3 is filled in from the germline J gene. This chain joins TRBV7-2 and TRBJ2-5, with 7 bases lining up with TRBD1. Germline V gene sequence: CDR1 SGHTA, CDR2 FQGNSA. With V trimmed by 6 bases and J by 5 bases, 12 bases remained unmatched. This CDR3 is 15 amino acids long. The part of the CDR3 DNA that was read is TGTGCCAGCAGTTGGACCACAGGGGTAGGGGAGACC. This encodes CASSWTTGVGET. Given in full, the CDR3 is CASSWTTGVGETQYF.

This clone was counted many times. The CDR3 region is CASSRDFYTGELFF. The DNA read from the CDR3 is TGTGCCAGCAGTCGGGACTTTTACACCGGGGAG. V gene TRBV6-2 or TRBV6-3 combines with J gene TRBJ2-2; D possibly corresponds to TRBD2 (6 bases). The CDR3 extends 3 residues past the end of the read, so its final part is completed from the germline J gene. CDR3 length: 14 residues. The V end lost 5 bases, the J end lost 3 bases, and 10 bases lay between the germline ends. CDR1 and CDR2 (germline): MNHEY, SVGEGT.

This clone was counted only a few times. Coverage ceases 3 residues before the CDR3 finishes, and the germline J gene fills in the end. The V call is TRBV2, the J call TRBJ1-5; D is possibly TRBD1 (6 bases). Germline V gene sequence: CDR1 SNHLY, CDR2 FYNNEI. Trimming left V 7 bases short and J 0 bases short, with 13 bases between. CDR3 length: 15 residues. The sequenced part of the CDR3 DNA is TGTGCCAGCAAGGCAGGGGCCCATAGCAATCAGCCC. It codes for CASKAGAHSNQP. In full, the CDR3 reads CASKAGAHSNQPQHF.

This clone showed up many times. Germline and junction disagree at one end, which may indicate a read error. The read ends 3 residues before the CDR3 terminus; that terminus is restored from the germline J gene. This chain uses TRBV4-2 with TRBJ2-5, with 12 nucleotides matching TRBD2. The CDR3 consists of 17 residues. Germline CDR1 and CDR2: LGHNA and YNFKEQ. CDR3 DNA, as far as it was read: TGCGCCAGCAGCCAAGTGCTAGCGGGAGGGGCTTTGGAGACC. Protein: CASSQVLAGGALET. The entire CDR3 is CASSQVLAGGALETQYF.